The sequence of this TCR beta chain was determined in a study of T cells in Graves' hyperthyroidism and ophthalmopathy. Overall study results and limits: A 13 V-J signature model discriminated ophthalmopathy versus stable hyperthyroidism.

Per the germline V gene, CDR1 is SNHLY and CDR2 is FYNNEI. V lost 2 bases to trimming and J lost 1 base, with 17 bases between them. The CDR3 is made up of 17 amino acids. RNA transcripts yielded amplified TCR beta CDR3 regions. HTBI primers were the set used in a first-round RT-PCR of the TCR CDR3. TCRdb called the multiplex PCR reads again in MiXCR, with one record for every CDR3 protein. The table records 650,000 to 800,000 distinct CDR3 sequences, roughly 45% of them present only once. This clonotype was observed a handful of times. Its antigen is as yet unknown. This clonotype originated in an adult man with Graves' disease, either hyperthyroidism or ophthalmopathy (not recorded which). The chain has TRBV2 and TRBJ2-5, with D perhaps TRBD1 (6 bases). The sequencing sample was made of peripheral blood or thyroid tissue (not recorded which). CDR3 loop: CASSELPDGQLQETQYF. The CDR3 DNA sequence: TGTGCCAGCAGTGAATTGCCGGATGGACAGCTCCAAGAGACCCAGTACTTC.